The clone carrying this T cell receptor (beta chain) appeared a few times. Every donor contributed roughly 10 milliliters of peripheral blood by blood draw. The V gene lost 1 base and the J gene lost 4 bases, with 7 bases spanning the gap. Germline CDR1 reads MGHRA; CDR2 reads YSYEKL. The CDR3 has 13 amino acids. It was with a sample-barcoded 5' primer and a J-beta primer mix that a second PCR of about 6 to 12 cycles was run. In TCRdb, the 5' RACE reads were re-called with MiXCR into one record per CDR3 protein. The table includes over 1,500,000 distinct CDR3 sequences, 30% to 40% detected once. This record comes from a study of blood T cells in healthy people across ages.

The origin of this receptor is a human donor in good health. This chain joins TRBV4-1 and TRBJ1-2; D is uncertain. The source material was blood. The CDR3: CASSQVGSYGYTF. The CDR3 nucleotides read TGCGCCAGCAGCCAAGTAGGGTCCTATGGCTACACCTTC.